This passage covers 32 T cell receptor beta chains from one sample sequenced in a study of T cell clones after liver transplantation. This table comes from immunoSEQ multiplex PCR, and its TCRdb copy is limited to in-frame clones, with some not included. The table lists under 150,000 clones, 90% of them singletons, with 0.8% to 0.9% in the top ten. The sequences come from CD4+ T cells from blood, collected 12 months after liver transplant. The source of these receptors is a human patient who received a liver transplant. The T cells may partly be graft donor cells.

The CDR3 loop is CSVRQGYTEAFF. The CDR3 bases are TGCAGCGTAAGACAGGGTTACACTGAAGCTTTCTTT. The chain has TRBV29-1 and TRBJ1-1; 7 nucleotides align to TRBD1. CDR3 size: 12 residues. CDR1 and CDR2 (germline): SQVTM, ANQGSEA. Germline trimming cut 6 bases from V and 3 bases from J; bases unmatched to any gene: 4.

The chain employs TRBV14 and TRBJ1-1; D not certain. Germline CDR1 SGHDN, CDR2 FVKESK. This CDR3 spans 13 amino acids. V lost 4 bases and J 5 bases, leaving 11 bases between the germline ends. The CDR3 DNA reads as TGTGCCAGCAGCCTGGACCGGCGGACTGAAGCTTTCTTT. Protein product: CASSLDRRTEAFF.

The rearrangement uses TRBV12-5 and TRBJ1-5, with a weak D call TRBD1 (5 bases). This CDR3 region has 13 residues. V was cut by 7 bases and J by 6 bases, with 13 bases left in between. Germline-derived CDR1 and CDR2 are LGHNT and FRNRAP. CDR3 DNA sequence: TGTGCTAGTGCCGCGAGCGGGGGTCAGCCCCAGCATTTT. Residues: CASAASGGQPQHF.

The chain links TRBV7-9 to TRBJ2-2, with a possible D match to TRBD1 (6 bases). CDR3 length: 14 residues. V was shortened by 4 bases and J by 3 bases, with 9 bases between the two germline ends. CDR1 and CDR2 from the germline V gene are SEHNR and FQNEAQ (reference sequence). This chain's CDR3 is CASSSGQYTGELFF. CDR3 nucleotides: TGTGCCAGCAGCTCTGGACAGTACACCGGGGAGCTGTTTTTT.

The V call is TRBV10-1, the J call TRBJ1-3; tentatively, D is TRBD1 (5 bases). Germline V gives CDR1 WNHNN, CDR2 SYGVQD (reference sequence). The CDR3 runs 11 residues. The CDR3 nucleotides are TGCCAGGGCTGCTCTGGAAACACCATATATTTT. It yields the protein CQGCSGNTIYF.

The J gene is TRBJ2-1, the V gene TRBV29-1; D might be TRBD2 (7 bases). The germline V gene encodes CDR1 SQVTM and CDR2 ANQGSEA. Trimming took off 7 bases at V and 4 bases at J, with 14 bases between the two ends. The CDR3 loop spans 13 amino acids. The CDR3 coding sequence is TGCAGCGCCGGGGGGCCTAATTACAATGAGCAGTTCTTC. Translated, it gives CSAGGPNYNEQFF.

This clone was picked up a small number of times. This chain joins TRBV9 and TRBJ2-7; TRBD2 aligns across 8 bases. The CDR3 has 16 residues. Germline V gene sequence: CDR1 SGDLS, CDR2 YYNGEE. After removal of 4 bases from V and 2 bases from J, the junction contained 11 bases not matched to a gene. The CDR3 DNA sequence: TGTGCCAGCAGCCCTAGTGCACTAGCGGACGCCTACGAGCAGTACTTC. Its translation: CASSPSALADAYEQYF.

CDR3 residues: CSGNRVNTEAFF. The CDR3, as DNA: TGCAGCGGAAACAGGGTAAACACTGAAGCTTTCTTT. This rearrangement joins TRBV29-1 to TRBJ1-1, with D perhaps TRBD1 (6 bases). This CDR3 is 12 amino acids long. Germline V CDR1 and CDR2: SQVTM, ANQGSEA. Trimming took off 7 bases at V and 2 bases at J, with 11 bases between the two ends.

The rearrangement links TRBV7-2 to TRBJ1-2, with D possibly being TRBD1 (5 bases). The CDR3 spans 13 residues. V lost 7 bases and J lost 4, with 13 bases in between. Germline assignment: CDR1 SGHTA and CDR2 FQGNSA. This chain's CDR3 is CASNQDSVYGYTF. CDR3 in DNA: TGTGCCAGCAACCAAGACAGCGTCTATGGCTACACCTTC.

V and J are TRBV5-1 and TRBJ2-1; 8 bases agree with TRBD1. CDR3 size: 14 residues. After removal of 4 bases from V and 4 bases from J, the junction contained 4 bases not matched to a gene. Germline lookup yields CDR1 SGHRS and CDR2 YFSETQ. The CDR3 loop reads CASSRTGLYNEQFF. The CDR3 DNA is TGCGCCAGCAGCCGGACAGGGCTATACAATGAGCAGTTCTTC.

The chain joins TRBV7-9 to TRBJ2-5; no reliable D call. Trimming took 5 bases from V and 5 from J, leaving 15 bases between them. Germline values: CDR1 SEHNR, CDR2 FQNEAQ (reference sequence). CDR3 size: 14 residues. The CDR3 reads CASSPPTPSETQYF. As DNA, the CDR3 is TGTGCCAGCAGCCCCCCTACTCCCTCGGAGACCCAGTACTTC.

The chain carries TRBV10-3 and TRBJ1-1, with unresolved D. Looked up from germline, CDR1 is ENHRY and CDR2 is SYGVKD. This CDR3 has 13 amino acids. Trimming took off 6 bases at V and 0 bases at J, with 8 bases between the two ends. Here the CDR3 DNA reads TGTGCCATCAGGACGGACCTGAACACTGAAGCTTTCTTT. Translation: CAIRTDLNTEAFF.

This chain joins TRBV5-1 and TRBJ2-2; D not certain. Germline V gene lookup returns CDR1 SGHRS and CDR2 YFSETQ. The CDR3 extends over 13 amino acids. Trimming shortened V by 2 bases and J by 5 bases, and 7 bases separated the two germline ends. The CDR3 spells CASSLYVTGELFF. DNA of the CDR3: TGCGCCAGCAGCTTATACGTTACCGGGGAGCTGTTTTTT.

The chain recombines TRBV6-6 with TRBJ1-2; perhaps TRBD1 as D (6 bases). The CDR3 is 13 residues long. V was clipped by 2 bases and J by 8 bases, with 12 bases between them. Germline loops: CDR1 MNHNY, CDR2 SVGAGI (reference sequence). The CDR3 DNA sequence: TGTGCCAGCAGTTACCCAGGGGTCCGCGGCTACACCTTC. Translation: CASSYPGVRGYTF.

The CDR3 sequence: CASSDRGLGGETQYF. In nucleotides, the CDR3 is TGTGCCAGCAGTGACCGGGGCCTAGGCGGAGAGACCCAGTACTTC. The V gene is TRBV6-6, the J gene TRBJ2-5; either TRBD1 or TRBD2 may supply D (5 bases each). This CDR3 contains 15 residues. The V gene lost 5 bases and the J gene lost 4 bases, with 17 bases spanning the gap. The germline V gene encodes CDR1 MNHNY and CDR2 SVGAGI (reference sequence).

V and J are TRBV9 and TRBJ2-5; the D is unclear. The CDR3 covers 13 residues. Germline V gene sequence: CDR1 SGDLS, CDR2 YYNGEE. Trimming cost V 1 base and J 7 bases, with 11 bases left between them. CDR3: CASSVKGDGTQYF. The CDR3 coding sequence is TGTGCCAGCAGCGTAAAGGGCGATGGGACCCAGTACTTC. The full variable domain, with the rest looked up from reference TRBV9 and TRBJ2-5, is DSGVTQTPKHLITATGQRVTLRCSPRSGDLSVYWYQQSLDQGLQFLIQYYNGEERAKGNILERFSAQQFPDLHSELNLSSLELGDSALYFCASSVKGDGTQYFGPGTRLLVL.

In the case of this clone: The sample holds other DNA sequences that translate to the same CDR3. V and J are TRBV30 and TRBJ2-7; TRBD1 matches 11 bases. Per the germline V gene, CDR1 is GTSNPN and CDR2 is SVGIG (reference sequence). V shed 3 bases and J 0 bases; nucleotides not matched to a gene: 4. CDR3 length equals 15 residues. This chain's CDR3 is CAWRAGTGGSYEQYF. The CDR3 DNA is TGTGCCTGGAGAGCCGGGACAGGGGGCTCCTACGAGCAGTACTTC.

The V and J genes are TRBV4-1 and TRBJ2-7; 9 bases align to TRBD1. From germline, CDR1 is MGHRA and CDR2 YSYEKL. Losses at the gene ends were 0 bases for V and 4 bases for J; bases not matched to a gene: 7. This CDR3 is 16 amino acids long. The CDR3: CASSQEPGQGWYEQYF. Here the CDR3 DNA reads TGCGCCAGCAGCCAAGAACCGGGACAGGGTTGGTACGAGCAGTACTTC.

This chain links TRBV6-1 with TRBJ1-1; 9 bases are a match to TRBD1. This CDR3 region has 15 residues. Germline CDR1 is MNHNS and CDR2 is SASEGT. The V segment lost 6 bases and the J segment 5 bases; nucleotides outside the gene matches: 10. CDR3 region: CASRDRGEGLTEAFF. The CDR3 DNA reads as TGTGCCAGCAGGGACAGGGGAGAGGGTTTGACTGAAGCTTTCTTT.

The rearrangement joins TRBV11-2 to TRBJ1-4; D remains ambiguous. Germline-derived CDR1 and CDR2 are SGHAT and FQNNGV. The V gene lost 5 bases and the J gene lost 8 bases, with 12 bases spanning the gap. The CDR3 has 13 amino acids. The CDR3 spells CASSPRPEEKLFF. The CDR3 nucleotides are TGTGCCAGCAGCCCCCGCCCCGAGGAAAAACTGTTTTTT.

The V call is TRBV21-1, the J call TRBJ1-4; the table's TRBD1 call for D was not verified on the DNA. TRBV21-1 is termed a pseudogene. The CDR3 contains 15 residues. Here the CDR3 DNA reads TGTGCCAGCAGCAAAGCCGACAGGGCGGGTGAAAAACTGTTTTTT. Translated, it gives CASSKADRAGEKLFF.

J is TRBJ2-5 and V is TRBV2; 9 bases line up with TRBD2. The ends lost 6 bases at V and 0 bases at J; junction bases unmatched: 2. The germline V gene encodes CDR1 SNHLY and CDR2 FYNNEI. The CDR3 has 14 amino acids. In nucleotides, the CDR3 is TGTGCCAGCAGCTGGACTAGCGACCAAGAGACCCAGTACTTC. This encodes CASSWTSDQETQYF.

The chain joins TRBV5-1 to TRBJ2-1, with D possibly matching TRBD1 (6 bases). The germline CDR1 and CDR2 sequences are SGHRS and YFSETQ. V lost 0 bases to trimming and J lost 7 bases, with 17 bases between them. The CDR3 covers 16 residues. The CDR3 sequence is CASSLEAGPGTNEQFF. The DNA of the CDR3 is TGCGCCAGCAGCTTGGAGGCGGGCCCGGGGACAAATGAGCAGTTCTTC.

V and J are TRBV6-6 and TRBJ2-1; D possibly corresponds to TRBD1 (6 bases). V was pared by 5 bases and J by 7 bases, with 18 bases between. The CDR3 consists of 15 residues. CDR1 MNHNY and CDR2 SVGAGI come from the germline V gene (reference sequence). The CDR3 coding sequence is TGTGCCAGCAGTGTTACAGGGTTGGCTATGAATGAGCAGTTCTTC. As protein: CASSVTGLAMNEQFF.

This clone was seen a handful of times. The CDR3 DNA is TGTGCCTGGAGTGTAGGCAGCGGGGTCACAGATACGCAGTATTTT. Translating it yields CAWSVGSGVTDTQYF. This rearrangement joins TRBV30 to TRBJ2-3; 7 bases are shared with TRBD2. CDR1 and CDR2 (germline): GTSNPN, SVGIG (reference sequence). The ends lost 0 bases at V and 2 bases at J; junction bases unmatched: 5. The CDR3 is made up of 15 amino acids.

The chain is built from TRBV18 and TRBJ2-2; 8 nucleotides match TRBD2. The CDR3 has 14 residues. The germline V gene has CDR1 KGHSH and CDR2 LQKENI. Unmatched junction bases numbered 4, after V lost 6 bases and J lost 4 bases. CDR3 nucleotide sequence: TGTGCCAGCTCGACGGCGGGAGGCACCGGGGAGCTGTTTTTT. Translation: CASSTAGGTGELFF.

The chain uses TRBV9 and TRBJ1-2; 7 bases line up with TRBD1. Germline assignment: CDR1 SGDLS and CDR2 YYNGEE. The CDR3 runs to 16 residues. V shed 3 bases, J shed 4 bases, and the junction held 12 bases outside the gene matches. The DNA for the CDR3 is TGTGCCAGCAGCGGCCGGGACAGCCTTTTCGGCTATGGCTACACCTTC. This sequence encodes CASSGRDSLFGYGYTF.

The chain carries TRBV2 and TRBJ2-7; unclear D gene. The CDR3 runs 12 residues. Looked up from germline, CDR1 is SNHLY and CDR2 is FYNNEI. The CDR3 DNA reads TGTGTTTGTGGGGATAATCCCTACGAGCAGTACTTC. This translates into CVCGDNPYEQYF. Variable domain in full (rest from reference TRBV2 and TRBJ2-7): EPEVTQTPSHQVTQMGQEVILRCVPISNHLYFYWYRQILGQKVEFLVSFYNNEISEKSEIFDDQFSVERPDGSNFTLKIRSTKLEDSAMYFCVCGDNPYEQYFGPGTRLTVT.

V and J are TRBV7-8 and TRBJ2-3; 12 bases fit TRBD2. This CDR3 is built from 18 residues. V shed 5 bases, J shed 0 bases, and the junction held 9 bases outside the gene matches. Germline lookup yields CDR1 SGHVS and CDR2 FQNEAQ. This CDR3 reads CASSLGLAGQTSTDTQYF. The CDR3 nucleotides are TGTGCCAGCAGCCTTGGACTAGCGGGACAAACTAGCACAGATACGCAGTATTTT. Looking up the rest from reference TRBV7-8 and TRBJ2-3 gives the full variable domain: GAGVSQSPRYKVAKRGQDVALRCDPISGHVSLFWYQQALGQGPEFLTYFQNEAQLDKSGLPSDRFFAERPEGSVSTLKIQRTQQEDSAVYLCASSLGLAGQTSTDTQYFGPGTRLTVL.

The V and J genes are TRBV7-3 and TRBJ1-1; D is possibly TRBD1 (6 bases). Trimming removed 7 bases at V and 0 bases at J, with 9 bases between. Germline CDR1 is SGHTA and CDR2 is FQGTGA. The CDR3 length is 13 residues. CDR3 residues: CASKQGVNTEAFF. DNA of the CDR3: TGTGCCAGCAAACAGGGTGTGAACACTGAAGCTTTCTTT.

The rearrangement links TRBV6-5 to TRBJ1-2, with a tentative D call TRBD1 (5 bases). V was shortened by 6 bases and J by 7 bases, with 18 bases between the two germline ends. Germline CDR1 MNHEY, CDR2 SVGAGI. This CDR3 is 14 amino acids long. The CDR3 loop reads CASSPRGRDGGYTF. The CDR3 coding sequence is TGTGCCAGCAGCCCTCGAGGCAGGGACGGTGGCTACACCTTC.

V gene TRBV11-3 combines with J gene TRBJ2-7, with 8 bases that match TRBD1. The CDR3 sequence is 14 residues long. The germline V gene has CDR1 SGHNT and CDR2 YENEEA. V was pared by 2 bases and J by 4 bases, with 4 bases of the junction left unmatched. DNA of the CDR3: TGTGCCAGCAGCTTATTCCAGGGGGCTTACGAGCAGTACTTC. Its protein is CASSLFQGAYEQYF.